This entry is about one T cell receptor beta chain. Its antigen is unknown. With V trimmed by 5 bases and J by 2 bases, 8 bases remained unmatched. In germline, CDR1 is MNHNY, CDR2 SVGAGI (reference sequence). The CDR3 contains 15 residues. In the CD4+ fraction, cells were divided into CD45RA+ naive and CD45RA-negative memory subsets. The data were obtained in a study of shared clonotypes between healthy human individuals. Study details: CD4 naive and CD4 memory each took three plates per donor, while CD8 naive took two and CD8 memory one. The study's findings and limits: Sequencing depth was expected to influence donor clonotype sharing.

Every immunoSEQ plate was one replicate of a subset's evenly spread DNA. TCRdb keeps only in-frame clones here, not all; method: immunoSEQ multiplex PCR. The sample includes fewer than 3 million clones, 85% to 95% of them seen just once. The chain recombines TRBV6-6 with TRBJ2-7; 8 nucleotides align to TRBD2. The TCR sequence derives from a man in his late teens or twenties in good health. Some clones in this sample may be carry-over from other donors' samples. The sequencing input was naive CD4+ T cells from PBMCs. The sample's subset: CD45RA+ positively selected. The DNA of the CDR3 is TGTGCCAGCAGTGGCACTAGCGGCCTCGCCTACGAGCAGTACTTC. Translating gives CASSGTSGLAYEQYF.